This T cell receptor (beta chain) was captured by sequencing in a study of CD8+ T cells in alopecia areata. Study details: Oral tofacitinib (5 to 10 mg twice daily) was administered to treated patients. Study observations and caveats: Scalp sample data also include resident alphabeta T cells from normal skin. Patients displayed less clarity in TCR sharing than mice, a finding possibly related to HLA.

V was pared by 4 bases and J by 2 bases, with 7 bases of the junction left unmatched. CDR3 length: 15 residues. The germline CDR1 and CDR2 sequences are MNHNY and SVGAGI (reference sequence). Collection of lesional scalp punch biopsies and peripheral blood was performed in alopecia areata patients. It was cDNA, reverse transcribed from extracted RNA, that served as the sequencing template. The repertoire was sequenced with immunoSEQ multiplex PCR; TCRdb's copy has only in-frame clones and lacks some. In the table there are more than 10,000 clones, roughly 60% of which are singletons. This clone was seen a handful of times. Its antigen is still unknown.

The rearrangement joins TRBV6-6 to TRBJ2-7, with 8 bases lining up with TRBD1. The source material was skin, sampled at week 0. This sequence was found in a human donor with alopecia areata. DNA for the CDR3: TGTGCCAGCAGTTCCACTAAGACAGGGGCCTACGAGCAGTACTTC. This codes for CASSSTKTGAYEQYF.